This T cell receptor beta chain was identified during a study of OX40 agonist ivuxolimab in advanced cancers. Study summary: Ivuxolimab doses were 0.01, 0.1, 0.3, 1.5, 3 or 10 mg/kg every 2 weeks. Points from the study as a whole: In the 0.1 to 3.0 mg/kg range, CD4+ and CD8+ blood T cells had expanded clonally by week 6.

There are a few counts of this clone. Its antigen remains unidentified. Assay: immunoSEQ multiplex PCR; the TCRdb copy retains only in-frame clones and omits some. The repertoire consists of approximately 17,000 clones, with approximately 82% occurring once and the leading ten covering over 2%. In germline, CDR1 is MDHEN, CDR2 SYDVKM. This CDR3 spans 13 amino acids. Deletions cut 10 bases from V and 3 bases from J, with 16 bases between. The receptor's source is an adult with an advanced solid tumor such as melanoma, head and neck, liver or kidney cancer. The specimen comprised CD4+ or CD8+ T cells sorted from blood, sampled in a trial of the OX40 agonist ivuxolimab. This rearrangement joins TRBV28 to TRBJ2-7; tentatively, D is TRBD2 (6 bases). The CDR3 loop reads CATGLRSLYEQYF. CDR3 bases: TGTGCCACGGGACTCCGGTCTCTCTACGAGCAGTACTTC.